The TCR beta chain under discussion was sequenced for a study of blood T cells in healthy people across ages. Next came a second PCR, run for about 6 to 12 cycles, which used a sample-barcoded 5' primer along with a J-beta primer mix. TCRdb analysed the 5' RACE reads with MiXCR anew, one entry per CDR3 protein. The sample carries about 1,400,000 distinct CDR3 sequences, roughly 40% recorded once. The CDR3 length is 15 residues. A word on this clonotype: One end of the junction fails to match germline, which may point to a read error.

The chain recombines TRBV12-3 or TRBV12-4 with TRBJ2-3; TRBD1 matches 9 bases. This receptor was identified in a woman aged 18 to 35 in good health. What was sequenced was blood. The CDR3 nucleotides are TGTGCCGGCAGTTTAGGGACAGGGTATCCAGATACGCAGTATTTT. Translation gives CAGSLGTGYPDTQYF.